The present T cell receptor beta chain was sequenced within a study of blood T cell repertoires in COVID-19. Study-level information: Researchers got acute and convalescent COVID-19 samples from the United States, Italy and Spain.

TCRdb keeps only in-frame clones here, not all; method: immunoSEQ multiplex PCR. The sample has 200,000 to 250,000 clones, approximately 80% seen once. V shed 6 bases, J shed 4 bases, and the junction held 15 bases outside the gene matches. CDR3 length equals 16 residues. Germline CDR1 and CDR2: SGHAT and FQNNGV. The chain uses TRBV11-2 and TRBJ2-7; TRBD1 agrees at 7 bases. The sequencing input was peripheral blood. The origin of this receptor is a woman over 75 with COVID-19, enrolled during active disease. The chain's CDR3 is CASRGLTGTADYEQYF. The CDR3 DNA sequence: TGTGCCAGCAGAGGCCTAACCGGGACAGCAGATTACGAGCAGTACTTC.